This T cell receptor beta chain was obtained from a study of cytomegalovirus exposure and HLA in healthy donors. Study-wide findings and caveats: The classifier reportedly diagnosed cytomegalovirus status with high specificity and sensitivity.

The germline CDR1 and CDR2 sequences are MNHNS and SASEGT. The length of the CDR3 is 15 residues. The V segment lost 5 bases and the J segment 3 bases; nucleotides outside the gene matches: 5. Generated by immunoSEQ multiplex PCR, the TCRdb table keeps only in-frame clones and is missing some. The sample lists 280,000 or so clones; more than 75% were seen once. On this clone itself: Its specificity is unknown.

This chain links TRBV6-1 with TRBJ1-5; 9 bases line up with TRBD1. Sequencing used PBMCs. The source is a woman aged 18-29 years in good health and CMV-seronegative. The CDR3 protein is CASSRGTGNNQPQHF. Written as DNA, the CDR3 is TGTGCCAGCAGTCGTGGGACAGGGAACAATCAGCCCCAGCATTTT.